One and the same sample provided the 3 T cell receptor beta chains below, sequenced in a study of early T cells in non-severe SARS-CoV-2 infection. TCRdb reanalysed the 5' RACE reads using MiXCR and keeps one entry per CDR3 protein. Of about 48,000 distinct CDR3 sequences in the sample, roughly 9.8% were seen once. Sample: whole blood. The source of these receptors is an adult who was a healthcare worker with PCR-confirmed SARS-CoV-2 infection or an uninfected control (not recorded which).

This clonotype has just a few counts. This chain joins TRBV3-1 and TRBJ2-7; D gene uncertain. Germline V gene lookup returns CDR1 LGHDT and CDR2 YNNKEL (reference sequence). V was cut by 1 base and J by 2 bases, with 9 bases left in between. The CDR3 length is 14 residues. CDR3 protein: CASSQVSDTYEQYF. For the CDR3, the DNA is TGTGCCAGCAGCCAAGTGTCAGATACCTACGAGCAGTACTTC.

The table lists this clonotype with a few counts. This chain connects TRBV12-3 or TRBV12-4 to TRBJ1-2; D is unresolved. CDR3 length: 12 amino acids. V gave up 2 bases and J gave up 3 bases, with 4 bases separating them. DNA of the CDR3: TGTGCCAGCAGTTTATGGGACTATGGCTACACCTTC. This encodes CASSLWDYGYTF.

V usage is TRBV10-3 and J usage is TRBJ2-2; 14 nucleotides line up with TRBD2. The CDR3 totals 15 residues. The V gene end was trimmed by 10 bases and the J gene end by 7 bases; junction bases not matched to a gene: 8. Germline loops: CDR1 ENHRY, CDR2 SYGVKD. The CDR3 here is CASQTSGRGNGELFF. CDR3 coding DNA: TGTGCCAGCCAGACTAGCGGGAGGGGTAACGGGGAGCTGTTTTTT.